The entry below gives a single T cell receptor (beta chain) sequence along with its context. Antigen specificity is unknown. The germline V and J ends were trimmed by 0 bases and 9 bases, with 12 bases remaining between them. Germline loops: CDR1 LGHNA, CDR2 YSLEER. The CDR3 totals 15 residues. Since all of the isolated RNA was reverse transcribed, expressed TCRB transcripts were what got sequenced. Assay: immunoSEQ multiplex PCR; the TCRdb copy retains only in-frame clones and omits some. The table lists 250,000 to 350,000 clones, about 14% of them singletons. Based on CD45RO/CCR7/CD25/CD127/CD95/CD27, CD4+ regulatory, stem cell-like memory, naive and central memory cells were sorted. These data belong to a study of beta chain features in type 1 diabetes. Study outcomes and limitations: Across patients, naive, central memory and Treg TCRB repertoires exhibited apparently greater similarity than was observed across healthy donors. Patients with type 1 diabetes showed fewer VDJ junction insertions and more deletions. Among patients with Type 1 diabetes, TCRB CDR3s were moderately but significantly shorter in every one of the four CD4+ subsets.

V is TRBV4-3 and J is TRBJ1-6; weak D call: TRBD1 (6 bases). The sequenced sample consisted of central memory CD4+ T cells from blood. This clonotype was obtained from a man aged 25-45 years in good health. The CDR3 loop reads CASSQDRGSISPLHF. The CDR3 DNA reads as TGCGCCAGCAGCCAAGACAGGGGAAGCATTTCACCCCTCCACTTT.